Presented here are 26 T cell receptor beta chains from one specimen sequenced in a study of long-term antiretroviral therapy in people with HIV. Assay version v3.0 of immunoSEQ was used, and it was run at survey level. Clones were sequenced by immunoSEQ multiplex PCR, and TCRdb holds only the in-frame ones, with some missing. The repertoire holds 48,000 or so clones, with roughly 80% as singletons. Sequenced material: unsorted PBMCs, taken 0.8 years after starting antiretroviral therapy. All receptors come from a woman in her late teens or twenties with HIV.

The chain links TRBV10-3 to TRBJ1-4; maybe TRBD1 (6 bases). V lost 6 bases, J lost 5 bases, and 10 bases lay in between. CDR3 length: 13 amino acids. Germline lookup yields CDR1 ENHRY and CDR2 SYGVKD. CDR3 loop: CAISFDRNEKLFF. The DNA for the CDR3 is TGTGCCATCAGCTTCGACAGGAATGAAAAACTGTTTTTT.

The rearrangement links TRBV19 to TRBJ2-4, with 7 positions matching TRBD2. CDR3 length equals 15 residues. V lost 6 bases, J lost 3 bases, and 8 bases stayed unmatched. Germline lookup yields CDR1 LNHDA and CDR2 SQIVND (reference sequence). For the CDR3, the DNA is TGTGCCAGTAGACTCGGGGGGTCAGGCAAAAACATTCAGTACTTC. Its translation is CASRLGGSGKNIQYF.

V is TRBV5-4 and J is TRBJ2-1; 8 bases fit TRBD1. Germline CDR1 is SGHNT and CDR2 is YYREEE (reference sequence). There are 13 residues in the CDR3. Trimming removed 4 bases from V and 10 bases from J; junction bases left unmatched: 7. The DNA for the CDR3 is TGTGCCAGCAGCGCGACAGGGGTGCGGGAGCAGTTCTTC. Its protein product is CASSATGVREQFF.

The count of this clone is one. This rearrangement joins TRBV27 to TRBJ2-7, with TRBD1 as a possible D gene (6 bases). The CDR3 loop spans 16 amino acids. V was pared by 4 bases and J by 3 bases, with 19 bases between. Germline assignment: CDR1 MNHEY and CDR2 SMNVEV (reference sequence). Written as DNA, the CDR3 is TGTGCCAGCAGTTACCGCTTACAGGGTTCTCTCTACGAGCAGTACTTC. Amino acid sequence: CASSYRLQGSLYEQYF.

The chain uses TRBV28 and TRBJ2-7; weak D call: TRBD1 (5 bases). Germline loops: CDR1 MDHEN, CDR2 SYDVKM. Trimming removed 4 bases at V and 2 bases at J, with 15 bases between. CDR3 length: 15 residues. CDR3 residues: CASSSVDDRPYEQYF. CDR3 bases: TGTGCCAGCAGTTCAGTCGACGACAGACCCTACGAGCAGTACTTC.

This rearrangement joins TRBV9 to TRBJ2-5; no firm D call. This CDR3 region has 12 residues. The V gene lost 0 bases and the J gene lost 0 bases, with 0 bases spanning the gap. Germline CDR1 SGDLS, CDR2 YYNGEE. The CDR3 region is CASSVDQETQYF. The CDR3 DNA reads TGTGCCAGCAGCGTAGACCAAGAGACCCAGTACTTC.

J is TRBJ1-5 and V is TRBV2; D gene ambiguous. Per the germline V gene, CDR1 is SNHLY and CDR2 is FYNNEI. V shed 7 bases and J shed 0 bases, with 7 bases lying between them. The CDR3 contains 13 residues. The CDR3 bases are TGTGCCAGCAATTTTTATAGCAATCAGCCCCAGCATTTT. Translation gives CASNFYSNQPQHF.

The genes are TRBV6-1 and TRBJ2-7; D tentatively reads TRBD1 or TRBD2 (5 bases each). This CDR3 contains 13 residues. The V end was cut by 4 bases, the J end by 1 base, with 8 bases between. Germline values: CDR1 MNHNS, CDR2 SASEGT. The CDR3 bases are TGTGCCAGCAGTGGGGACCCGTCCTACGAGCAGTACTTC. Its translation is CASSGDPSYEQYF.

The gene calls are TRBV6-5 and TRBJ2-7; maybe TRBD2 (5 bases). The CDR3 length is 13 residues. The V gene's germline CDR1 is MNHEY and CDR2 SVGAGI. Deletions cut 8 bases from V and 2 bases from J, with 13 bases between. The CDR3 DNA sequence: TGTGCCAGCGGCCGCCGGGAAGCCTACGAGCAGTACTTC. It yields the protein CASGRREAYEQYF.

The chain couples TRBV10-1 to TRBJ2-7; tentative D call: TRBD1 (6 bases). CDR1 and CDR2 (germline): WNHNN, SYGVQD (reference sequence). The CDR3 has 14 amino acids. Trimming cost V 1 base and J 3 bases, with 10 bases left between them. In nucleotides, the CDR3 is TGCGCCAGCAGTGAGTACAGGGAAGGCTACGAGCAGTACTTC. This sequence encodes CASSEYREGYEQYF.

The chain joins TRBV7-9 to TRBJ2-7; D not certain. This CDR3 has 14 amino acids. V lost 5 bases and J lost 0, with 11 bases in between. CDR1 is SEHNR and CDR2 is FQNEAQ in the germline V gene (reference sequence). The CDR3 DNA reads as TGTGCCAGCAGCCCGCGGACGGTCTCCTACGAGCAGTACTTC. Amino acids: CASSPRTVSYEQYF.

The chain carries TRBV7-8 and TRBJ2-5; 7 bases are a match to TRBD1. Trimming removed 5 bases from V and 5 bases from J; junction bases left unmatched: 20. Germline CDR1 reads SGHVS; CDR2 reads FQNEAQ. The CDR3 extends over 18 amino acids. The chain's CDR3 is CASSPNGGRGTREETQYF. The CDR3 DNA reads as TGTGCCAGCAGCCCAAATGGTGGCAGGGGGACAAGGGAGGAGACCCAGTACTTC.

This chain links TRBV7-3 with TRBJ2-3; tentatively, D is TRBD2 (5 bases). From germline, CDR1 is SGHTA and CDR2 FQGTGA. This CDR3 region has 15 residues. Deletions cut 4 bases from V and 2 bases from J, with 13 bases between. The CDR3 DNA is TGTGCCAGCAGCTGGAGCGGAGCAGTCACAGATACGCAGTATTTT. Protein: CASSWSGAVTDTQYF.

The J gene is TRBJ2-7, the V gene TRBV28; D not certain. From germline, CDR1 is MDHEN and CDR2 SYDVKM. The length of the CDR3 is 12 residues. V dropped 3 bases and J dropped 2 bases, with 5 bases sitting between them. In nucleotides, the CDR3 is TGTGCCAGCAGTTTCCGGGCCTACGAGCAGTACTTC. It translates to CASSFRAYEQYF. Looking up the rest from reference TRBV28 and TRBJ2-7 gives the full variable domain: DVKVTQSSRYLVKRTGEKVFLECVQDMDHENMFWYRQDPGLGLRLIYFSYDVKMKEKGDIPEGYSVSREKKERFSLILESASTNQTSMYLCASSFRAYEQYFGPGTRLTVT.

This clone was seen just once. This sample includes further DNA sequences coding for the same CDR3. The rearrangement links TRBV7-9 to TRBJ1-1; D gene ambiguous. CDR3 length: 11 amino acids. Germline V gene lookup returns CDR1 SEHNR and CDR2 FQNEAQ (reference sequence). V dropped 1 base and J dropped 5 bases, with 2 bases sitting between them. In DNA, the CDR3 is TGTGCCAGCAGCTTAGGTACTGAAGCTTTCTTT. The encoded protein is CASSLGTEAFF.

The J gene is TRBJ2-7, the V gene TRBV4-2; D is possibly TRBD2 (5 bases). Deletions cut 0 bases from V and 3 bases from J, with 15 bases between. Germline V gene data show CDR1 as LGHNA and CDR2 as YNFKEQ. CDR3 size: 16 residues. This chain's CDR3 is CASSQESRGLFYEQYF. DNA of the CDR3: TGTGCCAGCAGCCAAGAGAGTCGGGGATTGTTCTACGAGCAGTACTTC.

This chain links TRBV25-1 with TRBJ2-5; a possible D gene is TRBD2 (5 bases). The CDR3 runs to 17 residues. V was cut by 5 bases and J by 0 bases, with 19 bases left in between. Germline assignment: CDR1 MGHDK and CDR2 SYGVNS. In DNA form, the CDR3 reads TGTGCCAGCAGTTCATCTATCAGAGGGCCCTACCAAGAGACCCAGTACTTC. Protein: CASSSSIRGPYQETQYF.

The chain carries TRBV18 and TRBJ2-1; 8 bases are a match to TRBD2. Trimming removed 2 bases from V and 9 bases from J; junction bases left unmatched: 15. From germline, CDR1 is KGHSH and CDR2 LQKENI. The CDR3 loop spans 17 amino acids. The CDR3 nucleotides read TGTGCCAGCTCACCAGCGCGCTCGGAGGGGACTAGTAGTGAGCAGTTCTTC. Translated: CASSPARSEGTSSEQFF.

In its sample, this clone was seen a few times. The chain joins TRBV11-1 to TRBJ1-1; D remains ambiguous. Germline V gives CDR1 SGHAT, CDR2 FQDESV (reference sequence). The CDR3 extends over 13 amino acids. The germline V and J ends were trimmed by 5 bases and 1 base, with 8 bases remaining between them. This CDR3 is CASSGVGNTEAFF. The CDR3 DNA follows: TGTGCCAGCAGCGGAGTGGGGAACACTGAAGCTTTCTTT.

This sequence joins TRBV21-1 and TRBJ1-5; TRBD1 was called by the table and not checked on the DNA. TRBV21-1 is listed as a pseudogene. The CDR3 consists of 22 residues. CDR3 bases: TGTGCCAGCAGCAAAGGTAAGGGGGACAAGAGATACACCCTGAATAGCAATCAGCCCCAGCATTTT. The encoded protein is CASSKGKGDKRYTLNSNQPQHF.

The chain has TRBV6-5 and TRBJ2-2; D is tentatively TRBD1 or TRBD2 (5 bases each). Trimming took off 5 bases at V and 7 bases at J, with 11 bases between the two ends. The germline V gene encodes CDR1 MNHEY and CDR2 SVGAGI. The CDR3 sequence is 13 residues long. The CDR3 sequence is CASSREGVGELFF. For the CDR3, the DNA is TGTGCCAGCAGTCGGGAAGGGGTCGGGGAGCTGTTTTTT.

The gene calls are TRBV19 and TRBJ2-7; D is undetermined. The CDR3 contains 13 residues. In germline, CDR1 is LNHDA, CDR2 SQIVND (reference sequence). V lost 7 bases to trimming and J lost 2 bases, with 12 bases between them. The CDR3 reads CASKGTYPYEQYF. DNA for the CDR3: TGTGCCAGTAAGGGTACCTACCCCTACGAGCAGTACTTC.

V is TRBV7-9 and J is TRBJ2-5; 16 bases fit TRBD2. J lost 3 bases, V lost 3 bases, and 7 bases had no gene match. The germline V gene encodes CDR1 SEHNR and CDR2 FQNEAQ (reference sequence). The CDR3 runs 18 residues. The CDR3 region has the DNA TGTGCCAGCAGCTTCGATCCCGGGACTAGCGGGGGGGAAGAGACCCAGTACTTC. Its translation is CASSFDPGTSGGEETQYF. The complete variable domain, with remaining parts taken from reference TRBV7-9 and TRBJ2-5, reads DTGVSQNPRHKITKRGQNVTFRCDPISEHNRLYWYRQTLGQGPEFLTYFQNEAQLEKSRLLSDRFSAERPKGSFSTLEIQRTEQGDSAMYLCASSFDPGTSGGEETQYFGPGTRLLVL.

This rearrangement joins TRBV19 to TRBJ2-3; D not certain. This CDR3 contains 14 residues. Germline lookup yields CDR1 LNHDA and CDR2 SQIVND (reference sequence). V shed 5 bases and J shed 5 bases, with 14 bases lying between them. The CDR3 coding sequence is TGTGCCAGTAGTGGGTTACTGCGAGGAGATACGCAGTATTTT. Protein product: CASSGLLRGDTQYF.

V is TRBV28 and J is TRBJ2-3; D is unresolved. The germline V gene has CDR1 MDHEN and CDR2 SYDVKM. Trimming left V 3 bases short and J 4 bases short, with 11 bases between. The CDR3 loop spans 14 amino acids. The CDR3 nucleotides are TGTGCCAGCAGTTTTGTTCGGTGGCCAGATACGCAGTATTTT. It translates to CASSFVRWPDTQYF.

The V call is TRBV7-9, the J call TRBJ2-2, with 8 bases identical to TRBD2. The V gene's germline CDR1 is SEHNR and CDR2 FQNEAQ (reference sequence). The CDR3 extends over 16 amino acids. V gave up 5 bases and J gave up 0 bases; unmatched junction bases: 5. The CDR3 nucleotides read TGTGCCAGCAGCGACATCGGGAGGGCGAACACCGGGGAGCTGTTTTTT. It codes for CASSDIGRANTGELFF. Together with reference TRBV7-9 and TRBJ2-2, the CDR3 gives the full variable domain: DTGVSQNPRHKITKRGQNVTFRCDPISEHNRLYWYRQTLGQGPEFLTYFQNEAQLEKSRLLSDRFSAERPKGSFSTLEIQRTEQGDSAMYLCASSDIGRANTGELFFGEGSRLTVL.